The present T cell receptor (beta chain) was sequenced within a study of post-analysis software for immune sequencing data (dated by TCRdb to between 2015 and 2016). Regarding the study in general: Relapsing-remitting, secondary progressive and progressive-relapsing multiple sclerosis were recorded as disease courses, and subtype annotation was lacking for some patients. The multiple sclerosis patient repertoires were compared with about a dozen previously published healthy control repertoires from donors aged 6 to 25 years. A subset of samples was prepared in parallel using single-end sample barcoding, then pooled and co-amplified after Illumina adapter ligation.

To demonstrate the VDJtools post-analysis software, TCR beta repertoires were profiled from the peripheral blood of 10 to 15 young patients with multiple sclerosis. The patients with multiple sclerosis were children and adolescents between about 6 and 16 years of age. On the study overall, not on this receptor specifically: Four or five TRBV segments, including TRBV5-6, TRBV5-1 and TRBV20-1, were significantly more frequent in patients than controls. The control group was slightly older than the multiple sclerosis patient group. Multiple sclerosis patients had significantly lower normalized Chao1 diversity than controls, a result that suggests substantial peripheral T-cell clonal expansion. Strong co-clustering of samples prepared in the same batch was shown by direct clustering with F measure, prompting a batch-effect correction.

CDR1 is given as MGHDK and CDR2 as SYGVNS, both from the germline V gene. The trim is 6 bases for V and 4 bases for J, with a gap of 15 bases between the germline ends. CDR3 length: 15 amino acids, cysteine to phenylalanine. Only the CDR3 region is kept as DNA, spanning 45 bases read in frame from base 1. A word on this clonotype: Its antigen remains undetermined. No base qualities exist here, and no much larger clone lies one base off it.

The library was obtained by PCR. Instrument used: Illumina HiSeq 2500. To reduce PCR and sequencing biases, unique molecular identifiers were built into the TCR beta cDNA libraries. Per 1 to 10 million input T cells, approximately 500,000 cDNA molecules were obtained, such that each molecule approximated one T cell. The patient libraries were prepared and sequenced with the same protocol used for the earlier healthy control dataset. Within a given batch, samples were prepared together, multiplexed and sequenced on the same HiSeq lane. From the authors' description of their analysis: Raw barcoded reads were processed with MIGEC, and single-read molecular identifier groups were discarded before consensus assembly and CDR3 extraction. VDJtools was used for post-analysis of the clonotype tables, and diversity was normalized by down-sampling every dataset to the size of the smallest sample. Repertoire overlap clustering matched CDR3 amino acid but not nucleotide sequences to correct batch-related cross-sample contamination. The public sequencing data were trimmed at Q25 with fastp and processed into clonotypes with MiXCR by TCRdb, which kept only in-frame beta chains. Every entry covers one CDR3 protein and lists the most common genes and DNA from its rows. TCRdb, rather than the study authors, made the V and J calls. In this sample the table shows hundreds of thousands of distinct CDR3 sequences, about 40% of which occur a single time. The top ten hold 7.6% of the sample.

Sequenced input: blood. This sequence was found in a girl aged 2 to 9 with multiple sclerosis. This sequence uses TRBV25-1 and TRBJ1-4, with the D gene call left open. The DNA is TGTGCCAGCAGCATATATATAAGGAGTAATGAAAAACTGTTTTTT. This sequence encodes CASSIYIRSNEKLFF.